Listed below are T cell receptor beta chains from one sample, sequenced in a study of regulatory and conventional T cells in breast cancer. One entry per CDR3 protein results from TCRdb running MiXCR on the PCR reads. This sample carries 9,500 to 13,000 distinct CDR3 sequences, about 32% of them seen once, and the ten largest clones take under 6.5%. The sample was conventional T cells from blood. The source is a male donor in good health. CDR3s include the opening cysteine and the closing phenylalanine or tryptophan. Fields, in order: J gene, clone size, CDR3 length, D gene, V gene, CDR3 DNA, CDR3 protein. D genes are given only for firm matches. Not all rows give a size; the values are once, few, many and, for expanded clones, a class.

j_call: TRBJ2-7
clone_size: medium-sized
cdr3_length: 15
d_call: -
v_call: TRBV20-1
cdr3_nt: TGCAGTGCTAGAGACCTCCGGGACACGGCCTACGAGCAGTACTTC
cdr3_aa: CSARDLRDTAYEQYF

j_call: TRBJ2-3
clone_size: -
cdr3_length: 13
d_call: TRBD2
v_call: TRBV7-2
cdr3_nt: TGTGCCAGCAGCTTAGGTCTAGCGGGGGGGCAGTATTTT
cdr3_aa: CASSLGLAGGQYF

j_call: TRBJ2-1
clone_size: medium-sized
cdr3_length: 13
d_call: -
v_call: TRBV4-3
cdr3_nt: TGCGCCAGCAAATGGGGGGGGCCTTGGGAGCAGTTCTTC
cdr3_aa: CASKWGGPWEQFF

j_call: TRBJ2-1
clone_size: -
cdr3_length: 17
d_call: TRBD2
v_call: TRBV7-8
cdr3_nt: TGTGCCAGCAGCTTAGGCCCAGCGGGGAGCACCTACAATGAGCAGTTCTTC
cdr3_aa: CASSLGPAGSTYNEQFF

j_call: TRBJ2-7
clone_size: -
cdr3_length: 16
d_call: TRBD1
v_call: TRBV12-3/TRBV12-4
cdr3_nt: TGTGCCAGCAGTCCCCCTGTGACAGGGGAACGGGACGAGCAGTACTTC
cdr3_aa: CASSPPVTGERDEQYF

j_call: TRBJ2-3
clone_size: -
cdr3_length: 12
d_call: -
v_call: TRBV20-1
cdr3_nt: TGCAGTGTTAGAGATGACGCGTTAGCGCAGTATTTT
cdr3_aa: CSVRDDALAQYF

j_call: TRBJ2-4
clone_size: few
cdr3_length: 19
d_call: -
v_call: TRBV5-1
cdr3_nt: TGCGCCAGCAGCTCATTGGGAGGGGGTTTAATGGACGCCAAAAACATTCAGTACTTC
cdr3_aa: CASSSLGGGLMDAKNIQYF

j_call: TRBJ2-7
clone_size: few
cdr3_length: 15
d_call: -
v_call: TRBV3-1
cdr3_nt: TGTGCCAGCAGCCAGTCCGAAGTTCTTTGGAGCGAGCAGTACTTC
cdr3_aa: CASSQSEVLWSEQYF

j_call: TRBJ1-5
clone_size: medium-sized
cdr3_length: 14
d_call: -
v_call: TRBV28
cdr3_nt: TGTGCCAGCAGTTTAGGACACCGCAATCAGCCCCAGCATTTT
cdr3_aa: CASSLGHRNQPQHF

j_call: TRBJ1-2
clone_size: medium-sized
cdr3_length: 14
d_call: TRBD1
v_call: TRBV6-1
cdr3_nt: TGTGCCAGCACCTCACAGGGGGCGGTCTATGGCTACACCTTC
cdr3_aa: CASTSQGAVYGYTF

j_call: TRBJ1-6
clone_size: few
cdr3_length: 14
d_call: -
v_call: TRBV28
cdr3_nt: TGTGCCAGCAGTTGGGGACGGTATAATTCACCCCTCCACTTT
cdr3_aa: CASSWGRYNSPLHF

j_call: TRBJ1-6
clone_size: -
cdr3_length: 17
d_call: TRBD1
v_call: TRBV12-3/TRBV12-4
cdr3_nt: TGTGCCGGCAGTTTTCCTCAAACGGGACAGGGGGATTCACCCCTCCACTTT
cdr3_aa: CAGSFPQTGQGDSPLHF

j_call: TRBJ2-7
clone_size: few
cdr3_length: 13
d_call: -
v_call: TRBV12-3/TRBV12-4
cdr3_nt: TGTGCCAGCAGTTTCAGGGGTGTTATCGAACGGTACTTC
cdr3_aa: CASSFRGVIERYF

j_call: TRBJ2-1
clone_size: -
cdr3_length: 17
d_call: TRBD2
v_call: TRBV4-3
cdr3_nt: TGCGCCAGCAGCCCCCGAAGTAGCGGGGCCCCCTACAATGAGCAGTTCTTC
cdr3_aa: CASSPRSSGAPYNEQFF

j_call: TRBJ1-1
clone_size: few
cdr3_length: 13
d_call: -
v_call: TRBV28
cdr3_nt: TGTGCCAGCAGTTTACCAGGGACCACTGAAGCTTTCTTT
cdr3_aa: CASSLPGTTEAFF

j_call: TRBJ2-7
clone_size: few
cdr3_length: 16
d_call: TRBD2
v_call: TRBV7-9
cdr3_nt: TGTGCCAGCAGCTTAGGAAGCGGGGGGCTCTCCTACGAGCAGTACTTC
cdr3_aa: CASSLGSGGLSYEQYF

j_call: TRBJ2-1
clone_size: few
cdr3_length: 14
d_call: -
v_call: TRBV2
cdr3_nt: TGTGCCAGCAGATTGGACTCCCCTTACAATGAGCAGTTCTTC
cdr3_aa: CASRLDSPYNEQFF

j_call: TRBJ1-1
clone_size: -
cdr3_length: 12
d_call: -
v_call: TRBV7-9
cdr3_nt: TGTGCCAGCAGCCCTCTAATGGCTGAAGCTTTCTTT
cdr3_aa: CASSPLMAEAFF

j_call: TRBJ2-1
clone_size: -
cdr3_length: 13
d_call: -
v_call: TRBV2
cdr3_nt: TGTGCCAGCAGCCCCACAGGATACAATGAGCAGTTCTTC
cdr3_aa: CASSPTGYNEQFF

j_call: TRBJ2-1
clone_size: medium-sized
cdr3_length: 12
d_call: -
v_call: TRBV12-3/TRBV12-4
cdr3_nt: TGTGCCAGCAGGCCCGAAGCCCTCCGGGAATTCTTC
cdr3_aa: CASRPEALREFF

j_call: TRBJ1-1
clone_size: -
cdr3_length: 14
d_call: -
v_call: TRBV5-1
cdr3_nt: TGCGCCAGCAGGAAGGGGCCTGCGAACACTGAAGCTTTCTTT
cdr3_aa: CASRKGPANTEAFF

j_call: TRBJ2-1
clone_size: few
cdr3_length: 13
d_call: -
v_call: TRBV5-4
cdr3_nt: TGTGCCAGCAGCTTAGGGAGCTACAATGAGCAGTTCTTC
cdr3_aa: CASSLGSYNEQFF

j_call: TRBJ1-4
clone_size: -
cdr3_length: 12
d_call: -
v_call: TRBV2
cdr3_nt: TGTGCCAGCAGGACCTTCGGGGGAAAACTGTTTTTT
cdr3_aa: CASRTFGGKLFF

j_call: TRBJ1-5
clone_size: few
cdr3_length: 13
d_call: TRBD1
v_call: TRBV6-2/TRBV6-3
cdr3_nt: TGTGCCAGCAGACAGGGGGGAGACCAGCCCCAGCATTTT
cdr3_aa: CASRQGGDQPQHF

j_call: TRBJ2-7
clone_size: -
cdr3_length: 14
d_call: TRBD2
v_call: TRBV5-4
cdr3_nt: TGTGCCAGCAGCTCCGGGGGGAGGTCCTACGAGCAGTACTTC
cdr3_aa: CASSSGGRSYEQYF

j_call: TRBJ1-2
clone_size: medium-sized
cdr3_length: 13
d_call: TRBD1
v_call: TRBV7-2
cdr3_nt: TGTGCCAGCAGCTTACAAGGGGGCAGTGGCTACACCTTC
cdr3_aa: CASSLQGGSGYTF

j_call: TRBJ2-7
clone_size: once
cdr3_length: 14
d_call: -
v_call: TRBV7-9
cdr3_nt: TGTGCCAGCAGCTCCGTGGGAGATGTCTACGAGCAGTACTTC
cdr3_aa: CASSSVGDVYEQYF

j_call: TRBJ2-2
clone_size: -
cdr3_length: 14
d_call: -
v_call: TRBV2
cdr3_nt: TGTGCCAGCAGACTTGACCGCAACACCGGGGAGCTGTTTTTT
cdr3_aa: CASRLDRNTGELFF

j_call: TRBJ2-7
clone_size: -
cdr3_length: 15
d_call: -
v_call: TRBV2
cdr3_nt: TGTGCCAGCAGTCGAGAAACCTCGGGGTCCTACGAGCAGTACTTC
cdr3_aa: CASSRETSGSYEQYF

j_call: TRBJ1-2
clone_size: -
cdr3_length: 14
d_call: -
v_call: TRBV6-5
cdr3_nt: TGTGCCAGCTCCCCAGGCCAGAGTATCTATGGCTACACCTTC
cdr3_aa: CASSPGQSIYGYTF

j_call: TRBJ1-1
clone_size: -
cdr3_length: 14
d_call: TRBD1
v_call: TRBV7-3
cdr3_nt: TGTGCCAGCAGCTTACAGGGGGTAATCACTGAAGCTTTCTTT
cdr3_aa: CASSLQGVITEAFF

j_call: TRBJ2-7
clone_size: -
cdr3_length: 13
d_call: -
v_call: TRBV7-2
cdr3_nt: TGTGCCAGCAAACAGGGACACTCACCCGAGCAGTACTTC
cdr3_aa: CASKQGHSPEQYF

j_call: TRBJ1-1
clone_size: large
cdr3_length: 11
d_call: -
v_call: TRBV6-2/TRBV6-3
cdr3_nt: TGTGCCAGCAGCCAAGGACATGAAGCTTTCTTT
cdr3_aa: CASSQGHEAFF

j_call: TRBJ1-6
clone_size: -
cdr3_length: 17
d_call: -
v_call: TRBV6-5
cdr3_nt: TGTGCCAGCAGTTACTACCGACGGGGAATGTTATCTTCACCCCTCCACTTT
cdr3_aa: CASSYYRRGMLSSPLHF

j_call: TRBJ2-1
clone_size: -
cdr3_length: 14
d_call: -
v_call: TRBV28
cdr3_nt: TGTGCCAGCAGTTTAACGGGCAGCTTTCTTGAGCAGTTCTTC
cdr3_aa: CASSLTGSFLEQFF